This TCR beta chain was profiled in a study of blood T cell repertoires in COVID-19. V lost 4 bases, J lost 5 bases, and 8 bases lay in between. CDR3 length: 12 amino acids. From germline, CDR1 is SGHDT and CDR2 YYEEEE. The table came from immunoSEQ multiplex PCR; TCRdb's copy has only in-frame clones and leaves some out. The sample includes about 200,000 clones, around 85% of them seen just once. This TCR was recovered from a woman aged 70 to 79 with acute or convalescent COVID-19. The chain combines TRBV5-6 with TRBJ2-3; D gene uncertain. Sequencing was carried out using peripheral blood. CDR3 sequence: CASSLWQDTQYF. The CDR3 DNA follows: TGTGCCAGCAGCCTGTGGCAAGATACGCAGTATTTT.